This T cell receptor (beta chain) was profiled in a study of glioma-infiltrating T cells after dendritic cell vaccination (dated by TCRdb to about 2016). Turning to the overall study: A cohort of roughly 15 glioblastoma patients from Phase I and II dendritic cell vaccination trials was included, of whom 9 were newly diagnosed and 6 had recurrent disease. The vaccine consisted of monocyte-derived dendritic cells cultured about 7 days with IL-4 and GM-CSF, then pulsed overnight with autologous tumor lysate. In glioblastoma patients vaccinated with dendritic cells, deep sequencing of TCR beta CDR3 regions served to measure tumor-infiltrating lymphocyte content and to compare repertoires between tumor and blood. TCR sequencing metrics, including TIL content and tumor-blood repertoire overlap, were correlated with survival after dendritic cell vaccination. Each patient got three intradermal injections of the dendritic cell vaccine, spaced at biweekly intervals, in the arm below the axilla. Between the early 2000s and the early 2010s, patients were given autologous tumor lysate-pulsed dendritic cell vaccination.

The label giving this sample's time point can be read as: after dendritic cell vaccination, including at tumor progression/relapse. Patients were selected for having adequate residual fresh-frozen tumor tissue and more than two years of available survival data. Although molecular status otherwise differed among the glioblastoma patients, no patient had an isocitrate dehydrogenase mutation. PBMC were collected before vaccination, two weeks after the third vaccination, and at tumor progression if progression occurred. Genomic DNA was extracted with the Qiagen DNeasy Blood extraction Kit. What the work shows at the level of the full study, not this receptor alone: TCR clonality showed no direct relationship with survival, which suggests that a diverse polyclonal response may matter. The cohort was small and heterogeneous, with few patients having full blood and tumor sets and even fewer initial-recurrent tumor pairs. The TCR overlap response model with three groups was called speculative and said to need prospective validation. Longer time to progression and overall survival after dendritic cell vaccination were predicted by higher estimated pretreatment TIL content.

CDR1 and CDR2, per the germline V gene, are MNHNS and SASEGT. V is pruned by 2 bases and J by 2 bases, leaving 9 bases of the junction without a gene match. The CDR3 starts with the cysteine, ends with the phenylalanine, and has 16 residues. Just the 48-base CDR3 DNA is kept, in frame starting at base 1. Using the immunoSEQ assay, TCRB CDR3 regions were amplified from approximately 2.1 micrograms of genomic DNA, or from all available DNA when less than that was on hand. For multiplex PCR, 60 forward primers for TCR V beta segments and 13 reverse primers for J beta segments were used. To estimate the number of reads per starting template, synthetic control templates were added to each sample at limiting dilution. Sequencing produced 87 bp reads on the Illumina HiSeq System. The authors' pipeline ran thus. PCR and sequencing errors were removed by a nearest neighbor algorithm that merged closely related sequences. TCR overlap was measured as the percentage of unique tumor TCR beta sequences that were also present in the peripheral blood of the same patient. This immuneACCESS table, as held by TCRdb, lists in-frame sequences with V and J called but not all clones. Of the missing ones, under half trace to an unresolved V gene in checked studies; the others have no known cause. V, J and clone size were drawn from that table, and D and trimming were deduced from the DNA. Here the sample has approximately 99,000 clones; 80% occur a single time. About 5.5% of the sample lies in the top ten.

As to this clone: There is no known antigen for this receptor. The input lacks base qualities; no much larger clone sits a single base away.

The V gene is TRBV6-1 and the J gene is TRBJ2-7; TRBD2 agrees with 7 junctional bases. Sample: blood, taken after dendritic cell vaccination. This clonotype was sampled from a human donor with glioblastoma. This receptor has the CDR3 CASSEQSGLGPYEQYF. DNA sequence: TGTGCCAGCAGTGAACAGAGTGGACTAGGGCCCTACGAGCAGTACTTC.